These T cell receptor beta chains were read from a single sample in a study of T cell repertoires in cytomegalovirus infection. One entry per CDR3 protein results from TCRdb running MiXCR on the reads. The repertoire includes about 450,000 distinct CDR3 sequences, 31% of them detected once, and roughly an eighth sits in the top ten. Material for sequencing was PBMCs. The receptors come from a human donor in good health (CMV status not recorded). Some clones in this sample may be carry-over from other donors' samples. CDR3s include the opening cysteine and the closing phenylalanine or tryptophan. D genes are given only for firm matches. Clone size is given for some rows only: seen once, a few or many times, or a class if the clone is expanded.

NA	TRBV4-1	NA	TRBJ2-2	TGCGCCAGCAGCCAAGGGACCCGGGAGATCGGGGAGCTGTTTTTT	CASSQGTREIGELFF
NA	TRBV7-8	NA	TRBJ1-5	TGTGCCAGCAGCTTAGGGGCCAAACAGGGACGGCTGCTACGGCCCCAGCATTTT	CASSLGAKQGRLLRPQHF
NA	TRBV7-8	TRBD1	TRBJ2-1	TGTGCCAGCAGCCGTCCCGGGACAGGGAAGGTCTGTGAGCAGTTCTTC	CASSRPGTGKVCEQFF
NA	TRBV28	TRBD2	TRBJ2-1	TGTGCCAGCAGTTTTTATTGGACTAGCGGGGGGGCGGCTGAGCAGTTCTTC	CASSFYWTSGGAAEQFF
many	TRBV7-3	NA	TRBJ2-7	TGTGCCAGCAGCCCCTACGCGGGTGGGTACGAGCAGTACTTC	CASSPYAGGYEQYF
many	TRBV7-2	NA	TRBJ2-5	TGTGCCAGCAGCTTAGGAGGGGCGGAGGAGACCCAGTACTTC	CASSLGGAEETQYF
few	TRBV10-2	TRBD1	TRBJ2-3	TGCGCCAGCGGGACAGGGCGTAACACAGATACGCAGTATTTT	CASGTGRNTDTQYF
few	TRBV20-1	NA	TRBJ1-2	TGCAGTGCCCGGCAGGAACAGGGAAGTTCCTATGGCTACACCTTC	CSARQEQGSSYGYTF
NA	TRBV11-2	TRBD1	TRBJ2-1	TGTGCCAGCAGCTCTAGGGACAGGTCCTCCTACAATGAGCAGTTCTTC	CASSSRDRSSYNEQFF
NA	TRBV6-6	NA	TRBJ2-5	TGTGCCAGCAGTTACGGGCAGAGGGAGACCCAGTACTTC	CASSYGQRETQYF
few	TRBV5-1	NA	TRBJ1-2	TGCGCCAGCAGCTTGGGGCAGCCCGAGGGCTACACCTTC	CASSLGQPEGYTF
NA	TRBV7-9	NA	TRBJ2-1	TGTGCCAGCAGTCTAGTGGCCAATGAGCAGTTATTC	CASSLVANEQLF
NA	TRBV5-1	NA	TRBJ2-7	TGCGCCAGCAGCTTCCTCAATAGTTTCACCTACGAGCAGTACTTC	CASSFLNSFTYEQYF
many	TRBV7-2	NA	TRBJ1-4	TGTGCCAGCAGCGGACAGACAGCGTACAATGAAAAACTGTTTTTT	CASSGQTAYNEKLFF
few	TRBV6-6	NA	TRBJ2-7	TGTGCCAGCAGGAAAGAGGCGATCGTTCCCTACGAGCAGTACTTC	CASRKEAIVPYEQYF
few	TRBV7-9	NA	TRBJ1-2	TGTGCCAGCAGCTTAGGGGGCAGGGAAGGAGATGGCTACACCTTC	CASSLGGREGDGYTF
NA	TRBV19	NA	TRBJ1-3	TGTGCCAGTAGCGGACGCTCTGGAAGCTCCATATATTTT	CASSGRSGSSIYF
many	TRBV20-1	TRBD2	TRBJ2-7	TGCAGTGCTACCTCCCCCAGCGGGGGCGGGTCCTACGAGCAGTACTTC	CSATSPSGGGSYEQYF
many	TRBV6-1	NA	TRBJ1-5	TGTGCCAGCAGTTTCGGGGGCGTACAGCCCCAGCATTTT	CASSFGGVQPQHF
NA	TRBV15	NA	TRBJ2-7	TGTGCCACCAGCGCAGGGGACTACTCCTCGGAGCAGTACTTC	CATSAGDYSSEQYF
many	TRBV7-9	NA	TRBJ2-1	TGTGCCAGCAGCCGCCCGACGAACGACAATGAGCAGTTCTTC	CASSRPTNDNEQFF
few	TRBV6-1	TRBD1	TRBJ1-6	TGTGCCAGCAGTGACAGACAGGGTAATTCACCCCTCCACTTT	CASSDRQGNSPLHF
many	TRBV12-3/TRBV12-4	NA	TRBJ1-5	TGTGCCAGCAGTTTAGCTTATAGCAATCAGCCCCAGCATTTT	CASSLAYSNQPQHF
NA	TRBV7-8	TRBD1	TRBJ1-5	TGTGCCAGCAGTTACCGGCCGGGACAGGGAGTTGCACGACATCAGCCCCAGCATTTT	CASSYRPGQGVARHQPQHF
NA	TRBV4-3	TRBD1	TRBJ2-3	TGCGCCAGCAGCCAAACAGGGGGTGCGGCAGATACGCAGTATTTT	CASSQTGGAADTQYF
many	TRBV28	NA	TRBJ2-7	TGTGCCAGCAGTGAAAGGGGGGCTATACCCTCCGAGCAGTACTTC	CASSERGAIPSEQYF
few	TRBV7-6	NA	TRBJ1-1	TGTGCCAGCAGCGCCAGGGTTGGGAACACTGAAGCTTTCTTT	CASSARVGNTEAFF
NA	TRBV23-1	TRBD1	TRBJ2-2	TGCGCCAGCGGATGGGGTACAAGGCCGACAGGGGCGAACACCGGGGAGCTGTTTTTT	CASGWGTRPTGANTGELFF
NA	TRBV19	NA	TRBJ2-1	TGTGCCAGTAGGGGAGGTCTAGGGCGGGGTAGCTCCTACAATGAGCAGTTCTTC	CASRGGLGRGSSYNEQFF
NA	TRBV11-2	NA	TRBJ1-2	TGTGCCAGCAGCTTAGATGCCACACGGGTGGAAAGCTACACCTTC	CASSLDATRVESYTF
many	TRBV7-9	TRBD1	TRBJ2-2	TGTGCCAGCAGCCTGGGACAGACCAACACCGGGGAGCTGTTTTTT	CASSLGQTNTGELFF
NA	TRBV20-1	NA	TRBJ1-5	TGCAGTGCCCCCGGGAACGGGGGGCCGGCGGGGCAGCCCCAGCATTTT	CSAPGNGGPAGQPQHF
few	TRBV12-3/TRBV12-4	TRBD2	TRBJ2-3	TGTGCCAGCAGTTTAGTAGCGGGGTACTTGACGCCCACTAGCCCGACAGATACGCAGTATTTT	CASSLVAGYLTPTSPTDTQYF
few	TRBV11-2	NA	TRBJ2-1	TGTGCCAGCAGCTTAGAGTTTGGACCATATAGCTCCTACAATGAGCAGTTCTTC	CASSLEFGPYSSYNEQFF
few	TRBV6-5	TRBD2	TRBJ2-2	TGTGCCAGCAGTTACGGACTAGGTTCCGGGGAGCTGTTTTTT	CASSYGLGSGELFF
few	TRBV5-6	TRBD2	TRBJ2-3	TGTGCCAGCAGCCTACTGGGGCTAGCGGGGGGGCGAGGAGATACGCAGTATTTT	CASSLLGLAGGRGDTQYF
NA	TRBV19	TRBD1	TRBJ2-7	TGTGCCAGTAGTCAGGGACAGGGGGAAACCTACGAGCAGTACTTC	CASSQGQGETYEQYF
few	TRBV19	NA	TRBJ1-1	TGTGCCAGTAGTATAGGCGGGGTCTTCACTGAAGCTTTCTTT	CASSIGGVFTEAFF
few	TRBV15	NA	TRBJ1-3	TGTGCCACCAGCAGAGATCCGGGAGGAAACACCATATATTTT	CATSRDPGGNTIYF
many	TRBV7-2	NA	TRBJ1-2	TGTGCCAGCAGCCCCACAGGGATCGGCTATGGCTACACCTTC	CASSPTGIGYGYTF